This is a list of T cell receptor beta chains from one sample in a study of blood T cell repertoires in COVID-19. The repertoire was sequenced with immunoSEQ multiplex PCR; TCRdb's copy has only in-frame clones and lacks some. The top ten clones hold 0.7% to 0.9% of a sample with 170,000 or so clones, 85% to 90% of them seen once. What was sequenced was peripheral blood. These receptors were collected from a young woman who had recovered from COVID-19. Each CDR3 is given with its conserved first and last residue. Each record gives: J gene, V gene, clone size, CDR3 protein. Clone size appears in some rows only: once, few, many, or a class for an expanded clone.

TRBJ1-2 | TRBV24-1 | few | CATSRSRGYTF
TRBJ2-3 | TRBV7-6 | - | CASSLEYVVAGASSTDTQYF
TRBJ1-3 | TRBV9 | - | CASSVAGTGGPSGNTIYF
TRBJ2-2 | TRBV6-2/TRBV6-3 | - | CASSHRTGVPTGELFF
TRBJ2-1 | TRBV5-6 | - | CASSLARDEQFF
TRBJ1-1 | TRBV7-8 | - | CASSLGGLTGVRANTEAFF
TRBJ2-1 | TRBV9 | - | CASSGGTSGRDEQFF
TRBJ1-4 | TRBV4-1 | once | CASSKGPEETTNEKLFF
TRBJ2-1 | TRBV27 | few | CASSSPGQGDYLVSYNEQFF
TRBJ2-5 | TRBV27 | - | CASSLLAGGTKETQYF
TRBJ2-3 | TRBV6-6 | - | CASSYPELAGPAQYF
TRBJ1-3 | TRBV27 | - | CASSSPSSGNTIYF
TRBJ1-4 | TRBV7-8 | - | CASSTGHRLANEKLFF
TRBJ1-3 | TRBV9 | - | CASSDREPPRDTIYF